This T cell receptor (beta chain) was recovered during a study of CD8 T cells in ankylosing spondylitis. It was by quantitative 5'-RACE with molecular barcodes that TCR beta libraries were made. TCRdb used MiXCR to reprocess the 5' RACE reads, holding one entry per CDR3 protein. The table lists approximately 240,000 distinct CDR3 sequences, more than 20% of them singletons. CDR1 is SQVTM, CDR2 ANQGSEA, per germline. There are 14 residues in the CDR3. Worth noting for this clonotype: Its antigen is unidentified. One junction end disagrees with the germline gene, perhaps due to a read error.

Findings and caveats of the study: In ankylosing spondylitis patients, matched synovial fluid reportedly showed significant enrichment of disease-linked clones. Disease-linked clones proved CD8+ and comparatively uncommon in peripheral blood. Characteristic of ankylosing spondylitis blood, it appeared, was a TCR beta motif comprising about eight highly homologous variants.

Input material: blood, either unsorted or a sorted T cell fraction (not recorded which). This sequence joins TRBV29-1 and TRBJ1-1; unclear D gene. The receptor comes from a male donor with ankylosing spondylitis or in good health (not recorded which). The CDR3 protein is CSVVSLRRNAEAFF. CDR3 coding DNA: TGCAGCGTTGTTTCTTTACGTCGGAACGCTGAAGCTTTCTTT.